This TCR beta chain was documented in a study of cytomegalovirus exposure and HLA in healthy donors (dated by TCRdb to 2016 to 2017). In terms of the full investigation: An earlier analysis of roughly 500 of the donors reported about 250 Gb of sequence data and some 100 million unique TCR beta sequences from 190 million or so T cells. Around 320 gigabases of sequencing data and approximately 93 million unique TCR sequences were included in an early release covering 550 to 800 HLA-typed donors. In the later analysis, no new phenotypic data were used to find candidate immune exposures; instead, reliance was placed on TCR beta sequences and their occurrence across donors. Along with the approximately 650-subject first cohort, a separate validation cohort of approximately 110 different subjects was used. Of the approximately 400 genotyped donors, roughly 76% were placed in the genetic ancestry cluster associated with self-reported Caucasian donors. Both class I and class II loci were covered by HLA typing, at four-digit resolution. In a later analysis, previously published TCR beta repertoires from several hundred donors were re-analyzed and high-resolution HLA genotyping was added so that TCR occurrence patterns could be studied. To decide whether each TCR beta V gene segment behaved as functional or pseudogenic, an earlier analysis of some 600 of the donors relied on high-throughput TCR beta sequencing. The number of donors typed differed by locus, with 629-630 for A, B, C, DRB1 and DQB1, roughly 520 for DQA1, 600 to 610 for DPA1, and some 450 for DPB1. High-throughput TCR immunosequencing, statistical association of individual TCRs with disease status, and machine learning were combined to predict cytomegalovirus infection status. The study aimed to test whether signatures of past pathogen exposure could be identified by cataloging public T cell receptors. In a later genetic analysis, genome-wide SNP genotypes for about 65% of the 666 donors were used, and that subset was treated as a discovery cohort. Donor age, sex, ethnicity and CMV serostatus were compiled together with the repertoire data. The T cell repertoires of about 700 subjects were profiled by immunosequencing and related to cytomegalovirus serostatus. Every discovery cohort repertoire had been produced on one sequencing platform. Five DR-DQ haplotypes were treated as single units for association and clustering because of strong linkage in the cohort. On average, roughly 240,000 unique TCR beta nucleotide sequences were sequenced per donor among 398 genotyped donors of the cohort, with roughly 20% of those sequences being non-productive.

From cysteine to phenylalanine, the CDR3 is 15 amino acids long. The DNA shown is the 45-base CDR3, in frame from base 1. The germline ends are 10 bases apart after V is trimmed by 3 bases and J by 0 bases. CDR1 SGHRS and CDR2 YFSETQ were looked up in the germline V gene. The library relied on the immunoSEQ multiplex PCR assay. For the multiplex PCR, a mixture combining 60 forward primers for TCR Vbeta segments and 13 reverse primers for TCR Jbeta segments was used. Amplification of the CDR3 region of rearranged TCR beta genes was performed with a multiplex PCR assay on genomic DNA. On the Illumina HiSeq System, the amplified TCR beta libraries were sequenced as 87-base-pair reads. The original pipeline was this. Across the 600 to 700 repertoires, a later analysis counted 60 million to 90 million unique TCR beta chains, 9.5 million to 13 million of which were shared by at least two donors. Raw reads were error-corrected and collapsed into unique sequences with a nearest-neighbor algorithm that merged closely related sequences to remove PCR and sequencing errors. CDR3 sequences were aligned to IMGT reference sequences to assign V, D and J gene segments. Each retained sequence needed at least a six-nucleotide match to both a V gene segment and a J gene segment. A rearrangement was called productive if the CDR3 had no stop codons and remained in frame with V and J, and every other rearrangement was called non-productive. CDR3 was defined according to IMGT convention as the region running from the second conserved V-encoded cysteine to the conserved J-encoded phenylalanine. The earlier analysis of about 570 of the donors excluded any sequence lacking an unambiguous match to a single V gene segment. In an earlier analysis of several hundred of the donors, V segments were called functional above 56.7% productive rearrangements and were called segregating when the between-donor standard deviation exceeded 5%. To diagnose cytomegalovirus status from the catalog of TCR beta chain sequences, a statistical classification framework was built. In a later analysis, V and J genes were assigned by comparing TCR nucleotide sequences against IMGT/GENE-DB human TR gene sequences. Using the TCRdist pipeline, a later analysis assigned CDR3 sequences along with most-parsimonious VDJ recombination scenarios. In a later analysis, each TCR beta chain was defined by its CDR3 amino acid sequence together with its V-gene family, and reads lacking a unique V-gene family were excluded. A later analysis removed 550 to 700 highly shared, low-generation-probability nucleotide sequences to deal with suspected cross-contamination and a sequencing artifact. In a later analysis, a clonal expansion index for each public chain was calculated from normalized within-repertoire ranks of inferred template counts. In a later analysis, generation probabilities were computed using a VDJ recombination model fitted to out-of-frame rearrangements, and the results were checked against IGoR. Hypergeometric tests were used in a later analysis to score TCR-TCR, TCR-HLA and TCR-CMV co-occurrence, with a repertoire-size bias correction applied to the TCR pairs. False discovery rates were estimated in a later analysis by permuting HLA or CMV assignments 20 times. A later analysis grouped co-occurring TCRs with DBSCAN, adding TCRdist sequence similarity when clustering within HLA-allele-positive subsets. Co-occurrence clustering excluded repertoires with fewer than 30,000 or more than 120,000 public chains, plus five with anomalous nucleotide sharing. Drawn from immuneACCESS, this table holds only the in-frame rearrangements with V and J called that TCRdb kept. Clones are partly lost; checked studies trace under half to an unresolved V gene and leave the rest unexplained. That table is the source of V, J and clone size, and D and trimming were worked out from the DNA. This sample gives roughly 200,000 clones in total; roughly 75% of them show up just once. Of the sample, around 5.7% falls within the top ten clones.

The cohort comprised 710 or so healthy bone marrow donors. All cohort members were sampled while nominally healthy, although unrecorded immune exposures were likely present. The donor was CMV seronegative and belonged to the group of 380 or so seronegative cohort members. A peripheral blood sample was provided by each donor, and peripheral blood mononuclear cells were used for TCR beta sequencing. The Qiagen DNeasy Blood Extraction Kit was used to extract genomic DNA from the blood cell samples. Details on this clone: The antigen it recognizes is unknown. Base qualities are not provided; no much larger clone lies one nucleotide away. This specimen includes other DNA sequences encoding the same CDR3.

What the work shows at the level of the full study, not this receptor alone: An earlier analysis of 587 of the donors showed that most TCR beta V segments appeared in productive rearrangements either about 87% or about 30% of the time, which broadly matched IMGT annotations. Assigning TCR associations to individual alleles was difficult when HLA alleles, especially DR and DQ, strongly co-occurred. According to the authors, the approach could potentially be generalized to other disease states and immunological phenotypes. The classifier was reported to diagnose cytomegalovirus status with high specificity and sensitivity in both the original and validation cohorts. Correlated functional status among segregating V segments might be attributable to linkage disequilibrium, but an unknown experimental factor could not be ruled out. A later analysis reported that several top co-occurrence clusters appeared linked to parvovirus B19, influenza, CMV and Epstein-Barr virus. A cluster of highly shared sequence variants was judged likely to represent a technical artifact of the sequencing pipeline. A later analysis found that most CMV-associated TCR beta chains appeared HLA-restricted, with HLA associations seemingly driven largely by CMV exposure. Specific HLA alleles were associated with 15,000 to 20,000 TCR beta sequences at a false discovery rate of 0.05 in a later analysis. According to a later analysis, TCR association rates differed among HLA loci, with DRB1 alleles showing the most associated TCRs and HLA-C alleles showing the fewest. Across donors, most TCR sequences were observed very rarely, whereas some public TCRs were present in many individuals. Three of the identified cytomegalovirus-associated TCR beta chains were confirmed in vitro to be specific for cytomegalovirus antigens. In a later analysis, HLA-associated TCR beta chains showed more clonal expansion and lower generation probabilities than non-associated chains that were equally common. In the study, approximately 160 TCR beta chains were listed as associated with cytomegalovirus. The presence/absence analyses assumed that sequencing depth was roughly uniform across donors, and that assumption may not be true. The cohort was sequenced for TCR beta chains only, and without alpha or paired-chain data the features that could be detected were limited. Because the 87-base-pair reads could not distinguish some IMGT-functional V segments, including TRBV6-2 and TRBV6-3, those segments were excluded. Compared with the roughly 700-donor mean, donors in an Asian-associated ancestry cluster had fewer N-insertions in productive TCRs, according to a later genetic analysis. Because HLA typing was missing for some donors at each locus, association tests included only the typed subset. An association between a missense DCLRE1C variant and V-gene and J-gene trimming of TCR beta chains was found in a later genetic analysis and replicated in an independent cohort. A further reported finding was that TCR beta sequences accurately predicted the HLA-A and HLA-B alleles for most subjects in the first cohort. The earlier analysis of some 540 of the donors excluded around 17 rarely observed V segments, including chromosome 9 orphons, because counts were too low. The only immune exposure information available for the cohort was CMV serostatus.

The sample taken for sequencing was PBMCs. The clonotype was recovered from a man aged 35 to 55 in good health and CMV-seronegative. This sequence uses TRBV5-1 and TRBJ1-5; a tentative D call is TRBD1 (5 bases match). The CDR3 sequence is CASSSTGDSNQPQHF. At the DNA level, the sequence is TGCGCCAGCAGCTCCACAGGAGATAGCAATCAGCCCCAGCATTTT.